This T cell receptor (beta chain) is from a study of early T cells in non-severe SARS-CoV-2 infection. The CDR3 covers 16 residues. V lost 2 bases to trimming and J lost 0 bases, with 11 bases between them. CDR1 KGHSH and CDR2 LQKENI come from the germline V gene. This clonotype was seen only once. TCRdb analysed the 5' RACE reads with MiXCR anew, one entry per CDR3 protein. The data contain about 80,000 distinct CDR3 sequences, around 16% of them singletons. The chain recombines TRBV18 with TRBJ2-4; D uncertain. The TCR comes from an adult who was a healthcare worker with PCR-confirmed SARS-CoV-2 infection or an uninfected control (not recorded which). Specimen: whole blood. This CDR3 is CASSPKPFIAKNIQYF. CDR3 DNA: TGTGCCAGCTCACCAAAACCCTTCATAGCCAAAAACATTCAGTACTTC.